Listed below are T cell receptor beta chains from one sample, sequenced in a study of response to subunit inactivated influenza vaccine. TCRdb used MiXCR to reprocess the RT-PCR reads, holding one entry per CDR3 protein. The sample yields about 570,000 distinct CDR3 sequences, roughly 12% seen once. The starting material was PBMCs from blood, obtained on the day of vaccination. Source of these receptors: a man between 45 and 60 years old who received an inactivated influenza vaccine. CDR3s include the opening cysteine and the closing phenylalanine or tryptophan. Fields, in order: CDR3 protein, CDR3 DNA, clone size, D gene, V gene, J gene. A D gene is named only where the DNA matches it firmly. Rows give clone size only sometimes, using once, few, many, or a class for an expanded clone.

CASSLLRRAGTSYNEQFF	TGTGCCAGCAGCTTACTTAGGAGGGCAGGGACCTCCTACAATGAGCAGTTCTTC	-	-	TRBV7-8	TRBJ2-1
CASSGGISGNTIYF	TGTGCCAGCAGTGGAGGGATATCTGGAAACACCATATATTTT	few	-	TRBV27	TRBJ1-3
CASSAGGGAQNIQYF	TGTGCCAGCAGCGCTGGGGGAGGGGCCCAAAACATTCAGTACTTC	few	TRBD2	TRBV9	TRBJ2-4
CASSPGTSAHNEQFF	TGTGCCAGCAGCCCAGGGACTAGCGCTCACAATGAGCAGTTCTTC	-	TRBD2	TRBV6-2/TRBV6-3	TRBJ2-1
CASSLVGSGNTIYF	TGCGCCAGCAGCTTGGTGGGCTCTGGAAACACCATATATTTT	-	-	TRBV5-1	TRBJ1-3
CASSSTSGGEQFF	TGTGCCAGCAGTTCGACTAGCGGTGGGGAGCAGTTCTTC	-	TRBD2	TRBV27	TRBJ2-1
CSANNRGGTGNTIYF	TGCAGTGCTAACAATAGAGGGGGAACTGGAAACACCATATATTTT	-	-	TRBV20-1	TRBJ1-3
CSAQAGTGKTGELFF	TGCAGTGCTCAAGCCGGGACAGGGAAGACCGGGGAGCTGTTTTTT	few	TRBD1	TRBV20-1	TRBJ2-2
CASSLANGEQFF	TGTGCCAGCAGTTTGGCAAATGGGGAGCAGTTCTTC	few	-	TRBV12-3/TRBV12-4	TRBJ2-1
CASSTFGQGRPYQFF	TGTGCCAGCAGTACTTTCGGACAGGGAAGACCGTATCAGTTCTTC	many	TRBD1	TRBV28	TRBJ2-1
CSARERPSGRGNEQFF	TGCAGTGCTAGAGAACGGCCTAGCGGGAGGGGGAATGAGCAGTTCTTC	-	TRBD2	TRBV20-1	TRBJ2-1
CASSLDPGVNPPLHF	TGTGCCAGCAGCTTGGATCCAGGAGTAAATCCACCCCTCCACTTT	-	-	TRBV5-6	TRBJ1-6
CASSLEASLAGLSSYNEQFF	TGTGCCAGCAGCTTGGAAGCCTCACTAGCGGGCCTGAGCTCCTACAATGAGCAGTTCTTC	few	TRBD2	TRBV5-4	TRBJ2-1
CASSPLGVTEAFF	TGTGCCAGCTCACCACTGGGGGTGACTGAAGCTTTCTTT	-	-	TRBV18	TRBJ1-1
CSASYRAGGELFF	TGCAGTGCTAGTTACAGGGCTGGCGGGGAGCTGTTTTTT	-	-	TRBV20-1	TRBJ2-2
CASSPVAGGSNEQFF	TGTGCCAGCAGCCCCGTGGCGGGAGGGTCCAATGAGCAGTTCTTC	-	TRBD2	TRBV11-2	TRBJ2-1
CASSFINNEQFF	TGTGCCAGCAGCTTCATTAACAATGAGCAGTTCTTC	many	-	TRBV7-8	TRBJ2-1
CASSSDAVGGTDTQYF	TGTGCCAGCAGCTCGGATGCCGTCGGGGGCACAGATACGCAGTATTTT	-	-	TRBV5-5	TRBJ2-3
CASSLVFNWRETQYF	TGCGCCAGCAGCTTGGTATTTAATTGGCGAGAGACCCAGTACTTC	-	-	TRBV5-1	TRBJ2-5
CASRGGQGGSYNEQFF	TGTGCCAGCAGGGGGGGACAGGGTGGGTCCTACAATGAGCAGTTCTTC	-	TRBD1	TRBV12-3/TRBV12-4	TRBJ2-1
CSVAGLVPLGEQFF	TGCAGCGTCGCCGGACTAGTTCCCCTCGGTGAGCAGTTCTTC	-	TRBD2	TRBV29-1	TRBJ2-1
CASSQDYAIGSNEQFF	TGCGCCAGCAGCCAAGATTACGCAATCGGGAGCAATGAGCAGTTCTTC	-	-	TRBV4-3	TRBJ2-1
CASSPIVQGRETQYF	TGTGCCAGCAGTCCAATAGTGCAGGGTCGAGAGACCCAGTACTTC	-	-	TRBV7-2	TRBJ2-5
CASSPGLTYNEQFF	TGTGCCAGCAGCCCCGGATTAACCTACAATGAGCAGTTCTTC	-	-	TRBV7-9	TRBJ2-1
CASSYRLYTEAFF	TGTGCCAGCAGTTACAGGTTATACACTGAAGCTTTCTTT	-	-	TRBV6-5	TRBJ1-1
CASTTGQGLNEQFF	TGTGCCAGCACAACCGGACAGGGGCTCAATGAGCAGTTCTTC	-	TRBD1	TRBV28	TRBJ2-1
CASNPNYRDEVRNQPQHF	TGTGCCAGCAACCCGAACTACCGGGACGAGGTACGCAATCAGCCCCAGCATTTT	many	-	TRBV7-8	TRBJ1-5
CASNLGQGIYNSPLHF	TGTGCCAGCAACCTGGGACAGGGAATCTATAATTCACCCCTCCACTTT	few	TRBD1	TRBV6-1	TRBJ1-6
CSARTGTTSTDTQYF	TGCAGTGCTAGGACCGGGACTACTTCCACAGATACGCAGTATTTT	few	TRBD2	TRBV20-1	TRBJ2-3
CASREGSGDLYEQYF	TGTGCCAGCAGGGAGGGGAGCGGGGACCTTTACGAGCAGTACTTC	-	-	TRBV21-1	TRBJ2-7
CASSLAMYYGYTF	TGTGCCAGCAGCTTAGCGATGTACTATGGCTACACCTTC	-	-	TRBV7-2	TRBJ1-2
CAISEFVGSKTDTQYF	TGTGCCATCAGTGAATTCGTGGGTAGCAAAACAGATACGCAGTATTTT	-	-	TRBV10-3	TRBJ2-3
CASSPNRQNYEQYF	TGTGCCAGCTCACCAAATCGGCAGAACTACGAGCAGTACTTC	few	-	TRBV18	TRBJ2-7
CASSQQTGTSGSTDTQYF	TGTGCCAGCAGCCAACAAACCGGGACTAGCGGTAGCACAGATACGCAGTATTTT	few	TRBD2	TRBV4-2	TRBJ2-3
CASSYRGHEQFF	TGTGCCAGCAGTTACCGGGGCCATGAGCAGTTCTTC	few	-	TRBV6-2/TRBV6-3	TRBJ2-1
CASSLRRNSYEQYF	TGTGCCAGCAGCTTACGGCGGAACTCCTACGAGCAGTACTTC	-	-	TRBV7-8	TRBJ2-7
CATSRAVAGVSYNEQFF	TGTGCCACCAGCAGAGCCGTGGCGGGAGTCTCCTACAATGAGCAGTTCTTC	few	TRBD2	TRBV15	TRBJ2-1